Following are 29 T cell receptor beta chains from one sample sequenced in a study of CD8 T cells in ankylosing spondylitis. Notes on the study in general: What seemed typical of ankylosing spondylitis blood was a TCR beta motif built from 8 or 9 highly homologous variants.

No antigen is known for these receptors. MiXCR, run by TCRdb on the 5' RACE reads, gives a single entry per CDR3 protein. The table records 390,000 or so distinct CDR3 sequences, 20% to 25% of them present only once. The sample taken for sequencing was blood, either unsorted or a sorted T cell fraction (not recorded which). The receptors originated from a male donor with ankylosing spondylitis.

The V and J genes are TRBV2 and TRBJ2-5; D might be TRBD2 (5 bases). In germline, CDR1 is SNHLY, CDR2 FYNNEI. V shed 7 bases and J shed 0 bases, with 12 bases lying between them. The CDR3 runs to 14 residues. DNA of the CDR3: TGTGCCAGCACCGGCGGCGGGTACCAAGAGACCCAGTACTTC. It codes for CASTGGGYQETQYF.

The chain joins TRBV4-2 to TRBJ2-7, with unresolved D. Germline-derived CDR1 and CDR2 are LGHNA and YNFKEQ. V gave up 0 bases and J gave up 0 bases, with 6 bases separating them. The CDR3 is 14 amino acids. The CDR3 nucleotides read TGTGCCAGCAGCCAAGAAGGTGTCTCCTACGAGCAGTACTTC. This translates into CASSQEGVSYEQYF.

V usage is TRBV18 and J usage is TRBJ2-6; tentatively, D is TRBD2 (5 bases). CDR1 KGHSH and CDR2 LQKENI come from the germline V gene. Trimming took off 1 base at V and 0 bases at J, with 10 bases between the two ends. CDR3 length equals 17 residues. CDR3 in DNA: TGTGCCAGCTCACCACGGACGGACTTCTCTGGGGCCAACGTCCTGACTTTC. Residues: CASSPRTDFSGANVLTF. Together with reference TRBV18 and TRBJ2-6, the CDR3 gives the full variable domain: NAGVMQNPRHLVRRRGQEARLRCSPMKGHSHVYWYRQLPEEGLKFMVYLQKENIIDESGMPKERFSAEFPKEGPSILRIQQVVRGDSAAYFCASSPRTDFSGANVLTFGAGSRLTVL.

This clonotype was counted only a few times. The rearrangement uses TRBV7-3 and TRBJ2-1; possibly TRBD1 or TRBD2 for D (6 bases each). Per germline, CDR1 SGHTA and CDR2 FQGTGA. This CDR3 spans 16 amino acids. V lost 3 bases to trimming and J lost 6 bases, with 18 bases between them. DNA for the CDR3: TGTGCCAGCAGCTTGGGGGGCGGGACCCAAGGCAATGAGCAGTTCTTC. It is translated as CASSLGGGTQGNEQFF.

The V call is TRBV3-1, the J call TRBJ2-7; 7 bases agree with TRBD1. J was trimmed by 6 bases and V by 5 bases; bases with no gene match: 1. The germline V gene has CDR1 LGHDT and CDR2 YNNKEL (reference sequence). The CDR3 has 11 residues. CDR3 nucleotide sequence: TGTGCCAGCAGCAGGGGGCGCGAGCAGTACTTC. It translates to CASSRGREQYF.

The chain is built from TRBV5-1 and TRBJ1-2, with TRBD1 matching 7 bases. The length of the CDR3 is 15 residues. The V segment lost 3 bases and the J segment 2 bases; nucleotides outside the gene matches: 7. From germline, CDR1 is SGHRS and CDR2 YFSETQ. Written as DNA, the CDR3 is TGCGCCAGCAGCTCCGGGACAGCATTCAACTATGGCTACACCTTC. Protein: CASSSGTAFNYGYTF.

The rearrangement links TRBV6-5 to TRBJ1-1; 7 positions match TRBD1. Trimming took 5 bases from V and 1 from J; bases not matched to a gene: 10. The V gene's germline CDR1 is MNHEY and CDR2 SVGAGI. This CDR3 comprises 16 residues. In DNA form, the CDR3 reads TGTGCCAGCAGTCCTCGACAGGGAGGCCGGAACACTGAAGCTTTCTTT. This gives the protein CASSPRQGGRNTEAFF.

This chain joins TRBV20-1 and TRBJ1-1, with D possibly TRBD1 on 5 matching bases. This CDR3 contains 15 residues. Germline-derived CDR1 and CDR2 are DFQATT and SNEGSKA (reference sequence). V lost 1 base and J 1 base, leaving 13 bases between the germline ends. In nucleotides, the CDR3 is TGCAGTGCTAGAGTACGGGACTTTCGGAACACTGAAGCTTTCTTT. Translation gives CSARVRDFRNTEAFF.

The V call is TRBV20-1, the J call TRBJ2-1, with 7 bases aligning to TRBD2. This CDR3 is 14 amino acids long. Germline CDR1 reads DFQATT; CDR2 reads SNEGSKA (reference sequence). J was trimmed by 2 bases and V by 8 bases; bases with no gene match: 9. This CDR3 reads CSQLGEGPYNEQFF. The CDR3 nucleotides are TGCAGTCAGCTTGGGGAGGGCCCCTACAATGAGCAGTTCTTC.

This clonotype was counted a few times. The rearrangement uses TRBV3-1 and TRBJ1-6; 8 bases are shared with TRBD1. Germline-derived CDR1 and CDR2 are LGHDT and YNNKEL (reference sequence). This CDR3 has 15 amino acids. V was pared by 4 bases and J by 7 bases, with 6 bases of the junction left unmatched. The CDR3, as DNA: TGTGCCAGCAGCCTGTGGGGACAGGAGAATTCACCCCTCCACTTT. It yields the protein CASSLWGQENSPLHF. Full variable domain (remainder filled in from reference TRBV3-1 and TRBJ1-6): DTAVSQTPKYLVTQMGNDKSIKCEQNLGHDTMYWYKQDSKKFLKIMFSYNNKELIINETVPNRFSPKSPDKAHLNLHINSLELGDSAVYFCASSLWGQENSPLHFGNGTRLTVT.

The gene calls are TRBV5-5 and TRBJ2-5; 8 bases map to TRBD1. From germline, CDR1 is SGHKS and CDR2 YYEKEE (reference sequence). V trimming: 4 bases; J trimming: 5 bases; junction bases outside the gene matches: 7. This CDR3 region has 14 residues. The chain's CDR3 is CASSPTGAGETQYF. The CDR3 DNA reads TGTGCCAGCAGCCCGACAGGGGCGGGGGAGACCCAGTACTTC.

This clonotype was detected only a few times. Here the CDR3 DNA reads TGCGCCAGCAGCTTGCGGACAGGGAGGCCCGATACGCAGTATTTT. Its translation: CASSLRTGRPDTQYF. This chain uses TRBV5-1 with TRBJ2-3; TRBD1 aligns across 8 bases. V trimming: 1 base; J trimming: 6 bases; junction bases outside the gene matches: 7. Germline loops: CDR1 SGHRS, CDR2 YFSETQ. The CDR3 has 15 amino acids.

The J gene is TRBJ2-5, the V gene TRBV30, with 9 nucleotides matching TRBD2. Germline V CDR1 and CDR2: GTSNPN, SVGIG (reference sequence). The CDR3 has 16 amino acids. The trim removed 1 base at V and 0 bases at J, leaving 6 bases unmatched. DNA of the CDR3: TGTGCCTGGAGTGAACTAGCGGGTAAATACCAAGAGACCCAGTACTTC. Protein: CAWSELAGKYQETQYF. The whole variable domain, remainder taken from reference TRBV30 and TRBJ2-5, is SQTIHQWPATLVQPVGSPLSLECTVEGTSNPNLYWYRQAAGRGLQLLFYSVGIGQISSEVPQNLSASRPQDRQFILSSKKLLLSDSGFYLCAWSELAGKYQETQYFGPGTRLLVL.

Here the CDR3 DNA reads TGCAGTGCTAGGGATGGGGGGCTCTACGAGCAGTACTTC. Translating gives CSARDGGLYEQYF. J is TRBJ2-7 and V is TRBV20-1, with D possibly being TRBD1 or TRBD2 (6 bases each). Germline-derived CDR1 and CDR2 are DFQATT and SNEGSKA (reference sequence). The CDR3 is 13 amino acids. Trimming took off 3 bases at V and 3 bases at J, with 12 bases between the two ends.

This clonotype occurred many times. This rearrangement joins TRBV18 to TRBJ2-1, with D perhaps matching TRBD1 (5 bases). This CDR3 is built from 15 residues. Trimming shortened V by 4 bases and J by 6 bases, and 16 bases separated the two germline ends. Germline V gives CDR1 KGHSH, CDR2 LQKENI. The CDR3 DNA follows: TGTGCCAGCTCACTAGACAGAATCTCGGGCAATGAGCAGTTCTTC. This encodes CASSLDRISGNEQFF.

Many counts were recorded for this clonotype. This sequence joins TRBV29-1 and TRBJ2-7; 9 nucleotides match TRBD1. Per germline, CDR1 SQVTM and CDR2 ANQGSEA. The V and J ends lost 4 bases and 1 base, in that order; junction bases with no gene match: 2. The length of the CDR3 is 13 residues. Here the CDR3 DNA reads TGCAGCGTTGGTGGGACAGGGTCCTACGAGCAGTACTTC. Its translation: CSVGGTGSYEQYF.

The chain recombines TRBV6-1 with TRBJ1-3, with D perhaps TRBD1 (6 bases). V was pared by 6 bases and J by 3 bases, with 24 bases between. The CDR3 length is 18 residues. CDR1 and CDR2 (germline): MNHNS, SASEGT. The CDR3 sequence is CASSRQRTGRVNGNTIYF. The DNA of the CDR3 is TGTGCCAGCAGCCGACAAAGAACAGGGAGGGTAAATGGAAACACCATATATTTT.

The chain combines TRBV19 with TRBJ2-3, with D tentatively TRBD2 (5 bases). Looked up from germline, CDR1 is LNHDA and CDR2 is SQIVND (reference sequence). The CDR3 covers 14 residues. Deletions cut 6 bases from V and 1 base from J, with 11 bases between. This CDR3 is CASRRAGGTDTQYF. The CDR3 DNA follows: TGTGCCAGTAGGAGGGCCGGGGGCACAGATACGCAGTATTTT.

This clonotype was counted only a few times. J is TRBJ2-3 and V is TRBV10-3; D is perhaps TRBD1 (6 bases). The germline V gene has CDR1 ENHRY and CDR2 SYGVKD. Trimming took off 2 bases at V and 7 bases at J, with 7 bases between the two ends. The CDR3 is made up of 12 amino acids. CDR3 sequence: CAISEQGNTQYF. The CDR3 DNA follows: TGTGCCATCAGTGAGCAGGGGAATACGCAGTATTTT.

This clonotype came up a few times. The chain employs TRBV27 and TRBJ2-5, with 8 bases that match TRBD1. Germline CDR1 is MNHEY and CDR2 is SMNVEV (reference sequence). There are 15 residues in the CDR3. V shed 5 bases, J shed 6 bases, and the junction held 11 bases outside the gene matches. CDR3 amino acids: CASSPRTGTVQTQYF. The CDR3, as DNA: TGTGCCAGCAGTCCCCGGACAGGGACGGTCCAGACCCAGTACTTC.

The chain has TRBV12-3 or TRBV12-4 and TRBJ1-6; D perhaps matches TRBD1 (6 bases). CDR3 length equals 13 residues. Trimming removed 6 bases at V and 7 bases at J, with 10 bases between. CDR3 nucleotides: TGTGCCAGCAGACAAACAGGGAATTCACCCCTCCACTTT. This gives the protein CASRQTGNSPLHF.

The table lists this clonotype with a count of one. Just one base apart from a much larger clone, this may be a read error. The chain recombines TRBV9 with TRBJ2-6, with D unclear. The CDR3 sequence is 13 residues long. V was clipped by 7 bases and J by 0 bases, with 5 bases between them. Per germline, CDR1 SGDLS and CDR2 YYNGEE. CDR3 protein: CASLDSGANVLTF. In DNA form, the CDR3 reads TGTGCCAGCCTGGACTCTGGGGCCAACGTCCTGACTTTC.

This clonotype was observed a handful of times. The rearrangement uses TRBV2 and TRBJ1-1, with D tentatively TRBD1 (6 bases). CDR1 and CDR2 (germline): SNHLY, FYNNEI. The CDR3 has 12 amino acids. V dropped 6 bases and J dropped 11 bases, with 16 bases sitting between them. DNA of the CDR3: TGTGCCAGCAGGTGGACAGAGGAGGCTGCTTTCTTT. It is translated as CASRWTEEAAFF.

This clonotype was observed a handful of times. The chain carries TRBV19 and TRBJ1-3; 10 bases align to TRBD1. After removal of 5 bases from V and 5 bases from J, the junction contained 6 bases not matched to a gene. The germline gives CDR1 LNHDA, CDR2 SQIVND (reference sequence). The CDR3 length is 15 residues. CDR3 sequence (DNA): TGTGCCAGTAGTCGCGGACAGGGGGGAAGAAACACCATATATTTT. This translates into CASSRGQGGRNTIYF.

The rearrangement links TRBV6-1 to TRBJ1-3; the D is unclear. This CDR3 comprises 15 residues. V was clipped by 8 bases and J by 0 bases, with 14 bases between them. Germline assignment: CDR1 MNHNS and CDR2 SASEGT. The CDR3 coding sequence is TGTGCCAGCTCTCCAGCAAGCTACTCTGGAAACACCATATATTTT. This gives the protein CASSPASYSGNTIYF.

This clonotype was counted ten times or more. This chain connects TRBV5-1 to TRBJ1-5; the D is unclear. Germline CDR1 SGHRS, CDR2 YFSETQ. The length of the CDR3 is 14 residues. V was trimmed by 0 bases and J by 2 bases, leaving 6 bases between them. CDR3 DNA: TGCGCCAGCAGCTTGGAGTCAGGCAATCAGCCCCAGCATTTT. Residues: CASSLESGNQPQHF.

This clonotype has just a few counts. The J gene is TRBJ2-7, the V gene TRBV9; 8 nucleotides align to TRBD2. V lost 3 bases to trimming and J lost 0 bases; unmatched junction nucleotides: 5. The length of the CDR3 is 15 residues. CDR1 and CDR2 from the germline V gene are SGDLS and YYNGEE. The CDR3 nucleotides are TGTGCCAGCAGCGGAAGAGCGGGGGCCTCCTACGAGCAGTACTTC. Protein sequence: CASSGRAGASYEQYF. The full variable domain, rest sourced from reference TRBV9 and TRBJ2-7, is DSGVTQTPKHLITATGQRVTLRCSPRSGDLSVYWYQQSLDQGLQFLIQYYNGEERAKGNILERFSAQQFPDLHSELNLSSLELGDSALYFCASSGRAGASYEQYFGPGTRLTVT.

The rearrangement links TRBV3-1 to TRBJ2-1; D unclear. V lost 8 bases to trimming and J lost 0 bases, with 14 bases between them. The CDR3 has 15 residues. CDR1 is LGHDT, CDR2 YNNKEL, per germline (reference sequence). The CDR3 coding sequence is TGTGCCAGCGGGTACACTCCAAGCTCCTACAATGAGCAGTTCTTC. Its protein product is CASGYTPSSYNEQFF.

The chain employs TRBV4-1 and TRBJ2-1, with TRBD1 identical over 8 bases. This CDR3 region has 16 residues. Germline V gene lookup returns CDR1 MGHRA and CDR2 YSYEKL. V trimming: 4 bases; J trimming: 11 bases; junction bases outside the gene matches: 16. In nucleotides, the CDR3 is TGCGCCAGCAGCCCTGGACAGGGTCGGGGTACAGGGAAGCAGTTCTTC. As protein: CASSPGQGRGTGKQFF.